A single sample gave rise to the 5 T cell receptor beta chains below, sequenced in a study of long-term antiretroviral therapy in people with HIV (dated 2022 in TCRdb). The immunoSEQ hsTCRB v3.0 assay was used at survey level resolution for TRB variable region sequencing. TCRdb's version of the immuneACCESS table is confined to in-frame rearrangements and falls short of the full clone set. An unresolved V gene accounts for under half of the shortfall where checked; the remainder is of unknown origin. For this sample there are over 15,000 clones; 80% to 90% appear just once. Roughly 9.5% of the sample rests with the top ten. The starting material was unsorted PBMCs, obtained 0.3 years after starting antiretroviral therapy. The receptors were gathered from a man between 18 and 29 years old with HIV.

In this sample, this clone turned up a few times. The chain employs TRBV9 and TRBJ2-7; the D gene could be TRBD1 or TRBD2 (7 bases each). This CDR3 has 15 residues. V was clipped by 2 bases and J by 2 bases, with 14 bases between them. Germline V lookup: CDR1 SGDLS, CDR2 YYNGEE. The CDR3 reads CASSVQGRGPYEQYV. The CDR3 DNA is TGTGCCAGCAGCGTCCAGGGGAGGGGGCCCTACGAGCAGTACGTC.

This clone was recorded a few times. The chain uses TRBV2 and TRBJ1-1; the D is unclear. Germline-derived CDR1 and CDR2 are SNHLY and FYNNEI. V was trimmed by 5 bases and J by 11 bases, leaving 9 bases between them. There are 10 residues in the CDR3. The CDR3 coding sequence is TGTGCCAGCAGTACAACGTCGGCTTTCTTT. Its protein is CASSTTSAFF. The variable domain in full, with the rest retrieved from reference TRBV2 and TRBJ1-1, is EPEVTQTPSHQVTQMGQEVILRCVPISNHLYFYWYRQILGQKVEFLVSFYNNEISEKSEIFDDQFSVERPDGSNFTLKIRSTKLEDSAMYFCASSTTSAFFGQGTRLTVV.

CDR3 amino acids: CASSLVLGGTSGETQYF. CDR3 DNA sequence: TGTGCCAGCAGCTTAGTATTGGGAGGTACTAGCGGGGAGACCCAGTACTTC. V and J are TRBV7-6 and TRBJ2-5, with 9 nucleotides matching TRBD2. This CDR3 has 17 amino acids. Germline values: CDR1 SGHVS, CDR2 FNYEAQ. V dropped 1 base and J dropped 5; count of bases not matched to a gene: 11.

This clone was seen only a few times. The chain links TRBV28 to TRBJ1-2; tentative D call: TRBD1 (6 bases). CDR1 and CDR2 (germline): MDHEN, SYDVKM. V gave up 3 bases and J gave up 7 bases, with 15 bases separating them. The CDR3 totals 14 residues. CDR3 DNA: TGTGCCAGCAGTTTCCGGACAGTCCCTATTGGCTACACCTTC. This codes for CASSFRTVPIGYTF.

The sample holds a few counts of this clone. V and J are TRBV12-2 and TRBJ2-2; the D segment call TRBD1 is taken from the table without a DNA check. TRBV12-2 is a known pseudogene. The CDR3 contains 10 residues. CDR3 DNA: TGTGCAAGGGCAGACGGGGAGCTGTTTTTT. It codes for CARADGELFF.